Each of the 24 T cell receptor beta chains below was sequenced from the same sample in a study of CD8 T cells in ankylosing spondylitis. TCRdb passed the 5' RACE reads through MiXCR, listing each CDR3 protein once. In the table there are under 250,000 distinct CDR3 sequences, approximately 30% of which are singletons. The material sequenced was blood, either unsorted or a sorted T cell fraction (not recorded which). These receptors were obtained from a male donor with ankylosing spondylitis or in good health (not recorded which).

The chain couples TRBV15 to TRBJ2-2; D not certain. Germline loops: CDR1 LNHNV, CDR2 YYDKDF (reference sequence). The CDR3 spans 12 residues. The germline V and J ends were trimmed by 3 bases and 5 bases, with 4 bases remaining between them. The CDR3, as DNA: TGTGCCACCAGCAGGGGAACCGGGGAGCTGTTTTTT. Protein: CATSRGTGELFF.

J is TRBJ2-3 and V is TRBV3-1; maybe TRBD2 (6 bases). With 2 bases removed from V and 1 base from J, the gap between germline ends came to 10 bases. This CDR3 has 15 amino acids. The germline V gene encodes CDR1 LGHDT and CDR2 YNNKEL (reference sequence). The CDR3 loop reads CASSQRGTGTDTQYF. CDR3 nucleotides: TGTGCCAGCAGCCAACGGGGGACGGGCACAGATACGCAGTATTTT.

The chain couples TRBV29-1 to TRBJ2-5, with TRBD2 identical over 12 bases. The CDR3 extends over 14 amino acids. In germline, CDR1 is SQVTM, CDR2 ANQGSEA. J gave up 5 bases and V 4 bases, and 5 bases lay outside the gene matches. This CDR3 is CSVGGLAGTETQYF. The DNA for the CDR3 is TGCAGCGTTGGAGGACTAGCGGGGACGGAGACCCAGTACTTC.

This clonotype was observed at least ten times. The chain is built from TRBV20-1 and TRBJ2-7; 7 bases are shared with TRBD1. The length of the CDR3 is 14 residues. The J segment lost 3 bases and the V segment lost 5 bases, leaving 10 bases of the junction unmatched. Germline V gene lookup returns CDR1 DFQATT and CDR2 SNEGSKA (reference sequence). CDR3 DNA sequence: TGCAGTGCTCAGCCACCGGGACAGCGCTACGAGCAGTACTTC. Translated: CSAQPPGQRYEQYF.

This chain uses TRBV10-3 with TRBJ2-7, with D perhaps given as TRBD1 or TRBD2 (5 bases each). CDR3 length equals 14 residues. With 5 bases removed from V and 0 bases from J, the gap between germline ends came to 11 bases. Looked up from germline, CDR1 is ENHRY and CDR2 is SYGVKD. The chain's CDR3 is CAISTGTSSYEQYF. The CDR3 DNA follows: TGTGCCATCAGTACCGGGACCTCCTCCTACGAGCAGTACTTC.

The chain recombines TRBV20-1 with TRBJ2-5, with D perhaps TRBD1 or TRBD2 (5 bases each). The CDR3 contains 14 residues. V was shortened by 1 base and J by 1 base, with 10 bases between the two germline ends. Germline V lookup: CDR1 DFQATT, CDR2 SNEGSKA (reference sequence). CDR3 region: CSARGEGIQETQYF. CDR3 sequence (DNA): TGCAGTGCTAGAGGAGAGGGGATCCAAGAGACCCAGTACTTC.

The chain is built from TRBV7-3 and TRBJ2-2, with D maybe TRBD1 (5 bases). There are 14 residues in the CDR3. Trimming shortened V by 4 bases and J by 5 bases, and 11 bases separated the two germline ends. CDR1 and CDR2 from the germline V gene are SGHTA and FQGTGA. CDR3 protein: CASSSGWTTGELFF. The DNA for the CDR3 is TGTGCCAGCAGCTCCGGGTGGACAACCGGGGAGCTGTTTTTT. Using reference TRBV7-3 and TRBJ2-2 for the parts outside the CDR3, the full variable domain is GAGVSQTPSNKVTEKGKYVELRCDPISGHTALYWYRQSLGQGPEFLIYFQGTGAADDSGLPNDRFFAVRPEGSVSTLKIQRTERGDSAVYLCASSSGWTTGELFFGEGSRLTVL.

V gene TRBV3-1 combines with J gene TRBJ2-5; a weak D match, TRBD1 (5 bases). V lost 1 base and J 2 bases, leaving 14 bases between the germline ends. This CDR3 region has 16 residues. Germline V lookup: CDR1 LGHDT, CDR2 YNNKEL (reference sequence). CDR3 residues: CASSQVNPGRQETQYF. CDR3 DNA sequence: TGTGCCAGCAGCCAAGTCAATCCAGGGCGACAAGAGACCCAGTACTTC.

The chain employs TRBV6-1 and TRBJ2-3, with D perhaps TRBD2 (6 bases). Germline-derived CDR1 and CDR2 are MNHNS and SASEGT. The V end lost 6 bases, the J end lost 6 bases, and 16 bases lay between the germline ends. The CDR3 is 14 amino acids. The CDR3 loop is CASSGGEPTDTQYF. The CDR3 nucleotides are TGTGCCAGCAGCGGGGGTGAACCCACGGATACGCAGTATTTT.

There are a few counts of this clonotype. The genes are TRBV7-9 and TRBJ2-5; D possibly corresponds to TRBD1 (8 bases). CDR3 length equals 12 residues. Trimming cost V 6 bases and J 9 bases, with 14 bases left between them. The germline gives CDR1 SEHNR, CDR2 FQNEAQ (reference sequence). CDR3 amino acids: CASRITGGAQYF. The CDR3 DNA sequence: TGTGCCAGCAGGATAACAGGGGGGGCCCAGTACTTC.

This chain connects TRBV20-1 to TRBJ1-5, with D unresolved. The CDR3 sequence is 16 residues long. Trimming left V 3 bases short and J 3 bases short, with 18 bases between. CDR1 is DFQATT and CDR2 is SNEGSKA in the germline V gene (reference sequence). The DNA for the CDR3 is TGCAGTGCTAGTCTGGGGATGTCCCCTTTCAATCAGCCCCAGCATTTT. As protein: CSASLGMSPFNQPQHF.

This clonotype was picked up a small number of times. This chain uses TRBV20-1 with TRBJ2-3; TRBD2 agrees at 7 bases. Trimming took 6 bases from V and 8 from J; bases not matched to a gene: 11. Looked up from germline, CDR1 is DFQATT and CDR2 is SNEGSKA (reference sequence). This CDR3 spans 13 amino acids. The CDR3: CSARFNGEGTQYF. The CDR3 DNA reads TGCAGTGCGCGATTTAATGGGGAGGGTACGCAGTATTTT.

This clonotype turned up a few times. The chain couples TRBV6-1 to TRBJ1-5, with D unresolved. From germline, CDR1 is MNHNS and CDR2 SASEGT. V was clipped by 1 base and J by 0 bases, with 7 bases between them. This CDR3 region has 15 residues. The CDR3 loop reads CASSEGGYSNQPQHF. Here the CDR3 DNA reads TGTGCCAGCAGTGAAGGGGGTTATAGCAATCAGCCCCAGCATTTT.

The CDR3 coding sequence is TGTGCCACCAGTGACCCTGACAGCGATAAAGCTTTCTTT. Translated: CATSDPDSDKAFF. V usage is TRBV24-1 and J usage is TRBJ1-1; a possible D gene is TRBD1 (5 bases). Trimming pared 4 bases from V and 9 bases from J, leaving 14 bases between. CDR1 is KGHDR, CDR2 SFDVKD, per germline. This CDR3 comprises 13 residues.

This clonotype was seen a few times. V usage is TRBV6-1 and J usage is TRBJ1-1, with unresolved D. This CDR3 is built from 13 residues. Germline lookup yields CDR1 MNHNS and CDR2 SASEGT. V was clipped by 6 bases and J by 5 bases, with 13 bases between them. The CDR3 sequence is CASRTPRGTEAFF. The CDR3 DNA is TGTGCCAGCAGGACACCTCGAGGGACTGAAGCTTTCTTT.

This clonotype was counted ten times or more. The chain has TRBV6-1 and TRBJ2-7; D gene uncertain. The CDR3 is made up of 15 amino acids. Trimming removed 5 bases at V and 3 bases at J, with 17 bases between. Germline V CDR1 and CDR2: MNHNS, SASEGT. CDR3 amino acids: CASSPTGAELYEQYF. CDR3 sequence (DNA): TGTGCCAGCAGTCCCACTGGAGCCGAACTCTACGAGCAGTACTTC.

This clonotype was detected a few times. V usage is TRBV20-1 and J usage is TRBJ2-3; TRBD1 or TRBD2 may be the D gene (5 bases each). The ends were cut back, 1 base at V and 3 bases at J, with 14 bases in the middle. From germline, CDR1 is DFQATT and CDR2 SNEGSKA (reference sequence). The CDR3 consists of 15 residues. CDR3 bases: TGCAGTGCTAGAGTACAGGAGCCGGGGACAGATACGCAGTATTTT. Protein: CSARVQEPGTDTQYF.

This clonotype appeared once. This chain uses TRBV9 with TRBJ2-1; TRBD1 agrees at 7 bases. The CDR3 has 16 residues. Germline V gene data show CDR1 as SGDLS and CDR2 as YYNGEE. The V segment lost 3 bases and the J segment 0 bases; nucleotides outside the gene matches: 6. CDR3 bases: TGTGCCAGCAGCGACTCAGGGGGTAGCTCCTACAATGAGCAGTTCTTC. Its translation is CASSDSGGSSYNEQFF.

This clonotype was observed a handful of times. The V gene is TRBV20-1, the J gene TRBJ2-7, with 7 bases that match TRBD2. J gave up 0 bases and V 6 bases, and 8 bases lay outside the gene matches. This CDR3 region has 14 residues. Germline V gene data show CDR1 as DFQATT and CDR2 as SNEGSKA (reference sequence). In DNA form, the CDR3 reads TGCAGTGCGGCGGGGGACCTACTCTCCTACGAGCAGTACTTC. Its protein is CSAAGDLLSYEQYF.

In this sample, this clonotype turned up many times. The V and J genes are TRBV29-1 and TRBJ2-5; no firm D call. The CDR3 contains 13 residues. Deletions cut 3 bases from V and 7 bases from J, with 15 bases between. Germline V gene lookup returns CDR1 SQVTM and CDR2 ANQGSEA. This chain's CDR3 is CSVDGDTDRTQYF. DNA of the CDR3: TGCAGCGTTGATGGAGACACGGATAGGACCCAGTACTTC.

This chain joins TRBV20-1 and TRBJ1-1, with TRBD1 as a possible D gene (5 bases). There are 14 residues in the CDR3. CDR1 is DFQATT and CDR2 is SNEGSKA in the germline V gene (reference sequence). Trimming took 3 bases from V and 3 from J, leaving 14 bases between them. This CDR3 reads CSASIRSGDTEAFF. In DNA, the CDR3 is TGCAGTGCTAGTATAAGATCGGGGGACACTGAAGCTTTCTTT.

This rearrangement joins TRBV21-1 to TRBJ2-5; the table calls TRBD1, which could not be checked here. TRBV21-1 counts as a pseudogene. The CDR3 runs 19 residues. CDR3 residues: CASSKGGVMDPVSQETQYF. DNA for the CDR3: TGTGCCAGCAGCAAAGGGGGGGTGATGGACCCTGTATCCCAAGAGACCCAGTACTTC.

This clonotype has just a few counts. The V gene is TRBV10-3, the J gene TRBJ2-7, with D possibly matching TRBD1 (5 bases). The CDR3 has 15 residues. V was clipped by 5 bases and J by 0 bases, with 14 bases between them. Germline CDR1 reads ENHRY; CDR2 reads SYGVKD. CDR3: CAISRTSDSSYEQYF. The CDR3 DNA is TGTGCCATCAGTCGAACCTCAGACAGCTCCTACGAGCAGTACTTC.

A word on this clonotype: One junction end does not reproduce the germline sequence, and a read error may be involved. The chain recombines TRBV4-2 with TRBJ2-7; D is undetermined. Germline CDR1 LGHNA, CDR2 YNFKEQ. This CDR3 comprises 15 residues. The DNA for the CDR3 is TGTGCCATCAGCCCTGGGCTCCTCTGCTCCTACGAGCAGTACTTC. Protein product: CAISPGLLCSYEQYF.